This TCR beta chain was sequenced in a study of cytotoxic CD8 clonotypes in ibrutinib-treated CLL. Study-level results: Against age-matched healthy donors, baseline clonality ran higher and tracked circulating CD8+ T-cell counts.

Using immunoSEQ multiplex PCR, the repertoire was profiled, and TCRdb retains in-frame clones only, with some absent. The sample has some 140,000 clones, approximately 90% seen once. Details on this clone: Its antigen is still unknown.

The specimen comprised PBMCs, sampled after 12 months of ibrutinib treatment. The sequence derives from a human donor with chronic lymphocytic leukemia.

CDR3 sequence reads: CSVATGMDNEQFF. For the CDR3, the DNA is TGCAGCGTGGCGACAGGGATGGATAATGAGCAGTTCTTC. The chain employs TRBV29-1 and TRBJ2-1; 7 bases map to TRBD1. Germline-derived CDR1 and CDR2 are SQVTM and ANQGSEA. CDR3 size: 13 residues. V gave up 6 bases and J gave up 7 bases; unmatched junction bases: 9.